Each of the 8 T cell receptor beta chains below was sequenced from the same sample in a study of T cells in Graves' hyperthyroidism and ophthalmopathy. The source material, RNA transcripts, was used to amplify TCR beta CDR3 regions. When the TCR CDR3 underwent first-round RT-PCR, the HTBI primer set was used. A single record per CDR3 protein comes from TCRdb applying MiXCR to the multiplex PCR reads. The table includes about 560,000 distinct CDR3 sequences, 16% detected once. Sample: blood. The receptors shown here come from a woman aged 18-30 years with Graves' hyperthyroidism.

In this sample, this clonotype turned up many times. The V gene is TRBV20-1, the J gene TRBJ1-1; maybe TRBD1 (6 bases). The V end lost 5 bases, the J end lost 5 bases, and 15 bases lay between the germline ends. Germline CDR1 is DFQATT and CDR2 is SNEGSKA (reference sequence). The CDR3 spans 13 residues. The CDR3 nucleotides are TGCAGTGCTCATCCCGGGGGCGCAACTGAAGCTTTCTTT. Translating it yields CSAHPGGATEAFF.

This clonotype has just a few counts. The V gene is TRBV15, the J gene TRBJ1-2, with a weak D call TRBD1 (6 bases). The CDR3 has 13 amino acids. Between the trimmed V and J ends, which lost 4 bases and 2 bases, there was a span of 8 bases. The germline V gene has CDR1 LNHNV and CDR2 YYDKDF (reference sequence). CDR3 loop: CATSNQGNYGYTF. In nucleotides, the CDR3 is TGTGCCACCAGCAATCAGGGGAACTATGGCTACACCTTC. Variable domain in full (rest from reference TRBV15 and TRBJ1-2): DAMVIQNPRYQVTQFGKPVTLSCSQTLNHNVMYWYQQKSSQAPKLLFHYYDKDFNNEADTPDNFQSRRPNTSFCFLDIRSPGLGDTAMYLCATSNQGNYGYTFGSGTRLTVV.

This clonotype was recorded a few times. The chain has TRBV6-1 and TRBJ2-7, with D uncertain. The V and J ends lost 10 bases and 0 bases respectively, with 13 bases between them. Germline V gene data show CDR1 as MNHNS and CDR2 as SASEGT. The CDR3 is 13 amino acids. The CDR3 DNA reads TGTGCCACCTCTCGCGGCCCCTCCTACGAGCAGTACTTC. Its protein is CATSRGPSYEQYF.

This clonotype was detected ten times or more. This CDR3 is CASKFGGASDTQYF. CDR3 coding DNA: TGTGCCAGCAAGTTCGGGGGAGCGTCAGATACGCAGTATTTT. V usage is TRBV2 and J usage is TRBJ2-3; D is possibly TRBD2 (6 bases). Germline assignment: CDR1 SNHLY and CDR2 FYNNEI. V gave up 7 bases and J gave up 4 bases, with 15 bases separating them. There are 14 residues in the CDR3. The full variable domain, completed using reference TRBV2 and TRBJ2-3, is EPEVTQTPSHQVTQMGQEVILRCVPISNHLYFYWYRQILGQKVEFLVSFYNNEISEKSEIFDDQFSVERPDGSNFTLKIRSTKLEDSAMYFCASKFGGASDTQYFGPGTRLTVL.

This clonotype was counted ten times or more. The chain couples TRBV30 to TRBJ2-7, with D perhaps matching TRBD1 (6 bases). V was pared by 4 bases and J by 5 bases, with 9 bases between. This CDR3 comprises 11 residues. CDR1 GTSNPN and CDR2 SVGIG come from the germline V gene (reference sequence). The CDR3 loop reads CAWNRDHEQYF. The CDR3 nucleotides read TGTGCCTGGAACAGGGATCACGAGCAGTACTTC.

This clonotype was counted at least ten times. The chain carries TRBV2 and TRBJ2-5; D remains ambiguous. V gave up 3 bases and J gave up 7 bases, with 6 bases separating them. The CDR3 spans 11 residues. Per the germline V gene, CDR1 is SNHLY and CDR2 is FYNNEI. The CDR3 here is CASSDLATQYF. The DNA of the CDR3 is TGTGCCAGCAGTGATCTGGCGACCCAGTACTTC.

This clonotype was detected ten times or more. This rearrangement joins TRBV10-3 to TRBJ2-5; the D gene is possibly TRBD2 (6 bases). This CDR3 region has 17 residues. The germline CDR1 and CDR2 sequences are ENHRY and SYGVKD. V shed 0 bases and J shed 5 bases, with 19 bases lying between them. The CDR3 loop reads CAISESRLGTAGETQYF. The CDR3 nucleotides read TGTGCCATCAGTGAGTCGCGTCTCGGGACTGCGGGGGAGACCCAGTACTTC.

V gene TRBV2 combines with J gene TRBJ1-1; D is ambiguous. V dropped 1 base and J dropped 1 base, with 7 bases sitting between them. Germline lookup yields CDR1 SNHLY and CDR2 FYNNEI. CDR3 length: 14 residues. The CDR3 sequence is CASSEDYRNTEAFF. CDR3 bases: TGTGCCAGCAGTGAAGATTATAGGAACACTGAAGCTTTCTTT.